This T cell receptor (beta chain) was recorded in a study of T cells in lung cancer brain metastases listed by TCRdb under 2018. Context from the whole study: Most of the 20 patients had a history of tobacco use, with a median of about 40 pack-years. A median interval of roughly 330 days was observed between acquisition of the primary and brain metastasis specimens. TCR beta CDR3 repertoires were compared between fully resected primary non-small cell lung cancers and paired brain metastases. A cohort of around 20 patients was included, from whom 40 or so specimens were contributed, with one primary lung lesion and one brain metastasis obtained from each patient. The median age of the patients at first diagnosis was about 50 years, and the group included 8 or 9 males and approximately twelve females. Of the roughly 20 patients, roughly 17 received no interval therapy between resection of the primary and resection of the metastasis. The average DNA integrity number was 3.5 to 4 in both primary and metastatic specimens, and the two sites did not differ significantly. General findings and caveats noted by the study authors: The ten most abundant clones accounted for a significantly larger fraction of the repertoire in brain metastases than in primaries, which suggests clonal expansion. The study could not control for the effects of preoperative corticosteroids on T cell infiltration in brain metastases. DNA fragmentation in the FFPE samples may have kept the complete infiltrating T cell repertoire from being retrieved. Most clones were specific to a single lesion, and paired lesions overlapped only to a limited degree (mean Morisita index 0.23). Brain metastases had significantly fewer unique productive clones than paired primaries (median around 1,500 versus 4,400).

Resection was performed in the patients for synchronous oligometastatic disease or for delayed recurrence of a solitary brain metastasis. Patients with a history of multiple malignancies were excluded so that cancers other than NSCLC would not be included. Tumor areas were macrodissected from four to six deparaffinized roughly 9 um unstained sections, using marked H&E slides as a guide. Every specimen was formalin-fixed and paraffin-embedded (FFPE). The AllPrep DNA/RNA FFPE Kit was used for extraction of genomic DNA. Each sample received about 2 to 5.5 ug of genomic DNA as input, and the DNA input was kept equal within each pair of samples. TCR beta libraries were constructed in two PCR steps with the immunoSEQ hsTCRbeta Kit, which uses multiplexed V and J gene primers. Pooled libraries, together with positive and negative controls, were sequenced on an Illumina MiSeq with a 100-cycle paired-end protocol. Concerning the study's data processing: Raw data were processed by the immunoSEQ vendor into normalized, annotated TCR beta repertoire reports. Richness was counted as unique clones by nucleotide sequence, and total richness was extrapolated with the iChao1 and Efron-Thisted estimators. Paired lesions were characterized and compared using Pielou's evenness, Simpson's index, top-ten clone proportional abundance, and the Morisita overlap index. Held by TCRdb, this immuneACCESS table contains in-frame sequences only and omits some clones. Under half of the omission traces to an unresolved V gene where checked; the cause of the rest is unknown. The V and J calls and clone size come from that table; D and trimming were worked out from the DNA. This sample is represented by around 6,600 clones; roughly 88% of them were singletons. Approximately 4.9% of the sample belongs to the ten largest clones.

A note on this clone: Its antigen is not yet known. No base-level quality is on record; no much larger clone is a single base apart.

Trimming takes 5 bases from V and 8 bases from J, and the germline ends sit 19 bases apart. The CDR3 runs 14 residues from the cysteine to the phenylalanine. Only the CDR3 part of the read is kept: 42 bases, read in frame from the first base. Reading the germline V gene gives CDR1 MGHDK and CDR2 SYGVNS. The TCR originated in a man aged 45-60 years with non-small cell lung cancer. The rearranged chain carries TRBV25-1 and TRBJ2-7; D gene: possibly TRBD2, on 5 matching bases. The specimen sequenced was tumor tissue from the primary lung tumor. Taken with the paper, the label for cell subset or site translates to: primary lung cancer lesion. CDR3 loop: CASSKPSMEAKQYF. The base sequence is TGTGCCAGCAGTAAACCCTCGATGGAGGCTAAGCAGTACTTC.